Each of the 5 T cell receptor beta chains below was sequenced from the same sample in a study of cytomegalovirus exposure and HLA in healthy donors. The PCR made use of 60 Vbeta and 13 Jbeta primers. The data were produced by immunoSEQ multiplex PCR, yet TCRdb's version contains in-frame clones alone and is incomplete. The data show about 160,000 clones, around 74% seen once. Sequencing was performed on PBMCs. These receptors came from a young woman in good health and CMV-seronegative.

This chain links TRBV15 with TRBJ1-2; D gene unclear. The germline gives CDR1 LNHNV, CDR2 YYDKDF (reference sequence). This CDR3 region has 14 residues. The V gene lost 3 bases and the J gene lost 5 bases, with 13 bases spanning the gap. As DNA, the CDR3 is TGTGCCACCAGCAGCGTAGGAGGGTGGTATGGCTACACCTTC. Amino acids: CATSSVGGWYGYTF. Using reference TRBV15 and TRBJ1-2 for the parts outside the CDR3, the full variable domain is DAMVIQNPRYQVTQFGKPVTLSCSQTLNHNVMYWYQQKSSQAPKLLFHYYDKDFNNEADTPDNFQSRRPNTSFCFLDIRSPGLGDTAMYLCATSSVGGWYGYTFGSGTRLTVV.

The chain couples TRBV18 to TRBJ2-7; 9 bases align to TRBD2. Germline trimming cut 3 bases from V and 6 bases from J; bases unmatched to any gene: 6. CDR3 size: 14 residues. From germline, CDR1 is KGHSH and CDR2 LQKENI. The CDR3 loop is CASSPGLAVTEQYF. The CDR3 DNA reads TGTGCCAGCTCACCGGGACTAGCCGTCACCGAGCAGTACTTC.

The CDR3, as DNA: TGCGCCAGCAGCCTAACTACTAGCGGACTCACAGATACGCAGTATTTT. This gives the protein CASSLTTSGLTDTQYF. The rearrangement joins TRBV4-1 to TRBJ2-3, with 8 positions matching TRBD2. V lost 4 bases to trimming and J lost 2 bases; unmatched junction nucleotides: 8. CDR1 and CDR2 (germline): MGHRA, YSYEKL. The CDR3 runs to 16 residues.

This clone was found once. The chain joins TRBV4-1 to TRBJ1-2; 8 bases match TRBD1. The CDR3 totals 14 residues. With 3 bases clipped from V and 4 bases from J, the junction kept 4 bases outside the gene matches. Germline CDR1 MGHRA, CDR2 YSYEKL. CDR3: CASSQAGQAYGYTF. DNA for the CDR3: TGCGCCAGCAGCCAGGCGGGACAGGCCTATGGCTACACCTTC.

V gene TRBV5-6 combines with J gene TRBJ2-7; tentative D call: TRBD1 (5 bases). V shed 7 bases and J shed 2 bases, with 19 bases lying between them. This CDR3 contains 15 residues. The germline CDR1 and CDR2 sequences are SGHDT and YYEEEE. The CDR3 bases are TGTGCCAGCGGCCAAAGGGGTGGCACCACCTACGAGCAGTACTTC. Translated, it gives CASGQRGGTTYEQYF. The full variable domain, completed using reference TRBV5-6 and TRBJ2-7, is DAGVTQSPTHLIKTRGQQVTLRCSPKSGHDTVSWYQQALGQGPQFIFQYYEEEERQRGNFPDRFSGHQFPNYSSELNVNALLLGDSALYLCASGQRGGTTYEQYFGPGTRLTVT.